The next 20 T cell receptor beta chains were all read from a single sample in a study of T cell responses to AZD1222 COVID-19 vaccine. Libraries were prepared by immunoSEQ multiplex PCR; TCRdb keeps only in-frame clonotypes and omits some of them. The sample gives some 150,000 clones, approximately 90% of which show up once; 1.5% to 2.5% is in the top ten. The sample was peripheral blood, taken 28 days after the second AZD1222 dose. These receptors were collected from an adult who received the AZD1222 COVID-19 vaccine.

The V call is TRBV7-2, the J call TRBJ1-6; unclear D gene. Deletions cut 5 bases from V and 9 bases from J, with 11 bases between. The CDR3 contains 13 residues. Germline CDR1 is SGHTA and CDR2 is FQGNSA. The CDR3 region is CASSPPASSPLHF. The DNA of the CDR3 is TGTGCCAGCAGCCCCCCCGCTAGTTCACCCCTCCACTTT.

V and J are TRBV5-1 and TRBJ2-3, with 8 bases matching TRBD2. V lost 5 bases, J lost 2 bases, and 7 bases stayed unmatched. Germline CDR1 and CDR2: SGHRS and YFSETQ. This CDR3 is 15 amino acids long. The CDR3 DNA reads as TGCGCCAGCAGGTACGGGGGGGCCTTCACAGATACGCAGTATTTT. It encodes CASRYGGAFTDTQYF.

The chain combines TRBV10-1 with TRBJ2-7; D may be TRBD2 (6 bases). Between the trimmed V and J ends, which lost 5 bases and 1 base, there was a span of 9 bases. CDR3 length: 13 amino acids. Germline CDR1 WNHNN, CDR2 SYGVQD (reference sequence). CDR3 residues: CASSRGGSYEQYF. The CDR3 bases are TGCGCCAGCAGTCGGGGAGGTTCCTACGAGCAGTACTTC.

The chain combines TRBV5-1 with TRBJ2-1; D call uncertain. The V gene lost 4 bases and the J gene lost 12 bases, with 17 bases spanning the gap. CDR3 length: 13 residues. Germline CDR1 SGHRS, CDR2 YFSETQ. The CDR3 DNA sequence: TGCGCCAGCAGCCCTTCGAGCGAAGAAGGGCAGTTCTTC. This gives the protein CASSPSSEEGQFF.

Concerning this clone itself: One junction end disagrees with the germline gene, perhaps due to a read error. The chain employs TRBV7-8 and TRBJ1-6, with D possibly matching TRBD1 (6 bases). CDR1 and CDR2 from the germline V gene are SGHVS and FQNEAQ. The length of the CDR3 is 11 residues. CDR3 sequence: CASSAPQGKSF. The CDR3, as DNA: TGTGCCAGCAGCGCTCCGCAGGGGAAAAGCTTT.

This CDR3 is CASSYRQGASYEQYF. The DNA of the CDR3 is TGTGCCAGCAGTTACAGACAGGGGGCCTCCTACGAGCAGTACTTC. V gene TRBV6-5 combines with J gene TRBJ2-7; 10 bases line up with TRBD1. This CDR3 has 15 residues. J gave up 0 bases and V 2 bases, and 1 base lay outside the gene matches. Germline CDR1 MNHEY, CDR2 SVGAGI.

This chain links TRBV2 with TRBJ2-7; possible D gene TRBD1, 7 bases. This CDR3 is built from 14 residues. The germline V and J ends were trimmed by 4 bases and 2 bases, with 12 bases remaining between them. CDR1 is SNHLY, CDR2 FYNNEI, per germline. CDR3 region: CASSGGRGAYEQYF. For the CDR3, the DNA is TGTGCCAGCAGTGGGGGCAGGGGGGCCTACGAGCAGTACTTC.

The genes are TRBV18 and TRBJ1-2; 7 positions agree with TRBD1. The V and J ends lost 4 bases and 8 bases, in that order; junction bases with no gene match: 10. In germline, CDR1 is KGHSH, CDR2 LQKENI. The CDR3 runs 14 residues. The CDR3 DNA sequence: TGTGCCAGCTCACGCTACGACAGGGATGGAGGCTACACCTTC. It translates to CASSRYDRDGGYTF.

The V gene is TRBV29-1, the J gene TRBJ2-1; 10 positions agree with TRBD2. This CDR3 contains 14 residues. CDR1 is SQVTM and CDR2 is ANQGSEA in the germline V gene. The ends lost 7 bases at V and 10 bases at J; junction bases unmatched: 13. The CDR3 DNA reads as TGCAGCGCCAATGCCATAGCGGGAGGTGGGGAGCAGTTCTTC. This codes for CSANAIAGGGEQFF.

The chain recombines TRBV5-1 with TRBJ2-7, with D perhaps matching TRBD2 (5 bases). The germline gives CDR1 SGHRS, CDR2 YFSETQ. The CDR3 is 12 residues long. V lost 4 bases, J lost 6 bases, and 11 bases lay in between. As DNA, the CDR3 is TGCGCCAGCAGCAGCGGTCGCACCGAGCAGTACTTC. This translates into CASSSGRTEQYF.

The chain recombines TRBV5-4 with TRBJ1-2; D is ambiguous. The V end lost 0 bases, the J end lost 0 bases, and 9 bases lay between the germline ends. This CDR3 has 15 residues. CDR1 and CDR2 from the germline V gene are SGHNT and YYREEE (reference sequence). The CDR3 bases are TGTGCCAGCAGCTTGGTCCGGGAGACTAACTATGGCTACACCTTC. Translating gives CASSLVRETNYGYTF.

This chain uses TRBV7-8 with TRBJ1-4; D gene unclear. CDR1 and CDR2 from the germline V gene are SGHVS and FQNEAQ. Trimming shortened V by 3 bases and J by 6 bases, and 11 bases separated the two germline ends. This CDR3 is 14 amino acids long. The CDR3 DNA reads TGTGCCAGCAGCTTTATCGGGTCGGATGAAAAACTGTTTTTT. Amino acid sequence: CASSFIGSDEKLFF.

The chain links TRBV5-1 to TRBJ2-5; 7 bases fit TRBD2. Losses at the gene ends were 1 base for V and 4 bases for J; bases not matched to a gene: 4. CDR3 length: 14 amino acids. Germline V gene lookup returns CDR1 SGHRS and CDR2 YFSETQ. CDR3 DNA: TGCGCCAGCAGCTTGACTAGCGTCAGAGAGACCCAGTACTTC. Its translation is CASSLTSVRETQYF.

The CDR3 sequence: CASRDSSGNTIYF. CDR3 DNA: TGTGCCAGCAGGGACAGCTCTGGAAACACCATATATTTT. This sequence joins TRBV2 and TRBJ1-3, with a possible D match to TRBD1 (6 bases). CDR3 length equals 13 residues. With 6 bases removed from V and 0 bases from J, the gap between germline ends came to 6 bases. Germline V gives CDR1 SNHLY, CDR2 FYNNEI.

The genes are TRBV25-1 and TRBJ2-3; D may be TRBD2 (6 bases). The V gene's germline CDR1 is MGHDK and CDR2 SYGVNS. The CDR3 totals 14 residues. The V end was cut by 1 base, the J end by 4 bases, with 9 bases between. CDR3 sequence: CASSESGVADTQYF. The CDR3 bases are TGTGCCAGCAGTGAATCGGGGGTTGCAGATACGCAGTATTTT. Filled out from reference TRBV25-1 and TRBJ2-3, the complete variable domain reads EADIYQTPRYLVIGTGKKITLECSQTMGHDKMYWYQQDPGMELHLIHYSYGVNSTEKGDLSSESTVSRIRTEHFPLTLESARPSHTSQYLCASSESGVADTQYFGPGTRLTVL.

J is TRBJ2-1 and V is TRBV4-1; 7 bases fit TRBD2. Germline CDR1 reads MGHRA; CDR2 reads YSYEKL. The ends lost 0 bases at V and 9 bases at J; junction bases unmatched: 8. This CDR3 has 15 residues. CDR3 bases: TGCGCCAGCAGCCAAGAAAGCGGGAAGCCTGCTGAGCAGTTCTTC. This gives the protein CASSQESGKPAEQFF.

As DNA, the CDR3 is TGTGCCAGCACCCCCGGCCCCCCGTTTCGGGGGCCACGGGACAATGAGCAGTTCTTC. As protein: CASTPGPPFRGPRDNEQFF. The V call is TRBV11-3, the J call TRBJ2-1, with D perhaps being TRBD1 or TRBD2 (6 bases each). The CDR3 runs to 19 residues. Germline CDR1 reads SGHNT; CDR2 reads YENEEA. V lost 7 bases and J lost 5, with 30 bases in between.

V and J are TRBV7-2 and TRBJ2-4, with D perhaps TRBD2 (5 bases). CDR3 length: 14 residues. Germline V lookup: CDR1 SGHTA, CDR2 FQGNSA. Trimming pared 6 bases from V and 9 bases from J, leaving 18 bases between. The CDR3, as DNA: TGTGCCAGCAGTCTTACTCGAGAGGGTCGCATTCAGTACTTC. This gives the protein CASSLTREGRIQYF.

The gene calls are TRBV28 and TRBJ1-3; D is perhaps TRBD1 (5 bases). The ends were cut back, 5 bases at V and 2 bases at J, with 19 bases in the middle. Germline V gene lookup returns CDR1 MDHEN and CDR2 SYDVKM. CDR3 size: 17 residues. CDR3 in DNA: TGTGCCAGCAGTATTAACGTTCGGTTGGGGGCTGGAAACACCATATATTTT. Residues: CASSINVRLGAGNTIYF.

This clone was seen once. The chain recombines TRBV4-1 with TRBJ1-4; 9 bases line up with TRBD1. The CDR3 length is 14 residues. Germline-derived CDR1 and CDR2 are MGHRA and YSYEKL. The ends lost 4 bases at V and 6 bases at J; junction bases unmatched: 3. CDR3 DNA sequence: TGCGCCAGCAGCCGTAGACAGGGGGATGAAAAACTGTTTTTT. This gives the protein CASSRRQGDEKLFF.